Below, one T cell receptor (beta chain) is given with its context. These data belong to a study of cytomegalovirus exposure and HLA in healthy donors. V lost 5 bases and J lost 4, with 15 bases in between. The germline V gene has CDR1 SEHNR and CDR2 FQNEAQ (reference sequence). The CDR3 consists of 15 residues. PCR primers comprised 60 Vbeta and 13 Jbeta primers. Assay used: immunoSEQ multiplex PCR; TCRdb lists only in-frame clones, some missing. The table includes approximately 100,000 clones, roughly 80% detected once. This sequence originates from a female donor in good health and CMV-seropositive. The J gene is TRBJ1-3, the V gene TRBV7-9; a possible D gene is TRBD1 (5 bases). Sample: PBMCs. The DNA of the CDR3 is TGTGCCAGCAGCCGCGGGGGGATCTCCGGAAACACCATATATTTT. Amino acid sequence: CASSRGGISGNTIYF.